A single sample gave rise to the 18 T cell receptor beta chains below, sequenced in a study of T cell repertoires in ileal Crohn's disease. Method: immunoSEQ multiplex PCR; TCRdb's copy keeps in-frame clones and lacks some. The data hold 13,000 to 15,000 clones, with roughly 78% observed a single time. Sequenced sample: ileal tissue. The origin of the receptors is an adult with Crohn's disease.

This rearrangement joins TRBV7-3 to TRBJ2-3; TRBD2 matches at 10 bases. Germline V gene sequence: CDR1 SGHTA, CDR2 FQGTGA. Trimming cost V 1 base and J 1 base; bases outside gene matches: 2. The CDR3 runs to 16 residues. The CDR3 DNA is TGTGCCAGCAGCTTAAATCTAGCGGGGGGCACAGATACGCAGTATTTT. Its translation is CASSLNLAGGTDTQYF.

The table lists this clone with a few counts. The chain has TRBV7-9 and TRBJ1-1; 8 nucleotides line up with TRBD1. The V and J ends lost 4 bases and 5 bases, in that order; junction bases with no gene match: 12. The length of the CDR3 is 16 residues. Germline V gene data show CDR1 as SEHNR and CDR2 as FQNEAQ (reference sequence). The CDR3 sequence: CASSSGQGGERTEAFF. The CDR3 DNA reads TGTGCCAGCAGCTCCGGACAGGGCGGAGAGAGGACTGAAGCTTTCTTT.

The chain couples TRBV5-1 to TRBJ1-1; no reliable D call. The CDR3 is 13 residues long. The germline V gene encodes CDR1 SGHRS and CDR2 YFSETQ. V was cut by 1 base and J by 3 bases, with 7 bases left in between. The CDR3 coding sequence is TGCGCCAGCAGCTTGAGCCGGGACACTGAAGCTTTCTTT. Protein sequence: CASSLSRDTEAFF. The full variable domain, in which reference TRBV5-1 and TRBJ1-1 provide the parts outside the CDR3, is KAGVTQTPRYLIKTRGQQVTLSCSPISGHRSVSWYQQTPGQGLQFLFEYFSETQRNKGNFPGRFSGRQFSNSRSEMNVSTLELGDSALYLCASSLSRDTEAFFGQGTRLTVV.

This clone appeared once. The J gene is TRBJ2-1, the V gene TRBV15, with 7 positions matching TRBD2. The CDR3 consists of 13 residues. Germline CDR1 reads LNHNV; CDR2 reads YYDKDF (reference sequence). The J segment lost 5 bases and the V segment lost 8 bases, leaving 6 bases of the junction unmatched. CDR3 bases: TGTGCCACCGTGCCTAGCGGAAACAATGAGCAGTTCTTC. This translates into CATVPSGNNEQFF.

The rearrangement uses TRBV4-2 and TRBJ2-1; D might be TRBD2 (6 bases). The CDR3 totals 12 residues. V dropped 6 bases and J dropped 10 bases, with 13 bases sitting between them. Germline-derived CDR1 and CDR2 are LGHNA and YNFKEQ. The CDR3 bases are TGTGCCAGCAGGGGGACTGAGGGGGAGCAGTTCTTC. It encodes CASRGTEGEQFF.

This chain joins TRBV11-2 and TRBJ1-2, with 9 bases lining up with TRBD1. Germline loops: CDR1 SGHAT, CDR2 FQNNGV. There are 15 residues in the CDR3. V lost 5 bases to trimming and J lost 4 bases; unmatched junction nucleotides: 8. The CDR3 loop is CASSPGTGSLYGYTF. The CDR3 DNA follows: TGTGCCAGCAGCCCTGGGACAGGGTCCCTCTATGGCTACACCTTC.

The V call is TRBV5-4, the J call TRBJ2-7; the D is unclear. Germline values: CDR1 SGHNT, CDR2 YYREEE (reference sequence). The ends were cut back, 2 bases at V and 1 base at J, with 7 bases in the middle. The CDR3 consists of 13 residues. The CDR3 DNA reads TGTGCCAGCAGCTTTGAACAGTCCTACGAGCAGTACTTC. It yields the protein CASSFEQSYEQYF.

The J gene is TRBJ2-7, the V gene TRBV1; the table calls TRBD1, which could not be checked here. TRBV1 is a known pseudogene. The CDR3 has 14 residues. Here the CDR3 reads CTSSQGQGVHEQYF. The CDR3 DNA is TGCACCAGCAGCCAAGGACAGGGTGTCCACGAGCAGTACTTC.

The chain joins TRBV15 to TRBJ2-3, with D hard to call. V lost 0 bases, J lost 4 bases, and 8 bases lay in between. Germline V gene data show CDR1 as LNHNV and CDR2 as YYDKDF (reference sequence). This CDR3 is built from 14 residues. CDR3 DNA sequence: TGTGCCACCAGCAGAGATCGAGCCGCAGATACGCAGTATTTT. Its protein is CATSRDRAADTQYF.

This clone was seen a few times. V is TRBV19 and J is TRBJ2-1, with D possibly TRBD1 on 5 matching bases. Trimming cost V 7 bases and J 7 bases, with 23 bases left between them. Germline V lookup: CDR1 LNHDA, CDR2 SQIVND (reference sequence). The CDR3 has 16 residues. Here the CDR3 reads CASKDLKGRFTNEQFF. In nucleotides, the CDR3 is TGTGCCAGTAAGGATTTGAAGGGGCGCTTCACGAATGAGCAGTTCTTC.

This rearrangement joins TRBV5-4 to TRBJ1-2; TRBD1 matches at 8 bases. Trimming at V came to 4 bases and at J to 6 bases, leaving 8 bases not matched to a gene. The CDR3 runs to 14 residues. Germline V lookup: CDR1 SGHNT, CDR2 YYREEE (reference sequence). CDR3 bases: TGTGCCAGCAGCCCTATCGGACAGGGCCATGGCTACACCTTC. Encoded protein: CASSPIGQGHGYTF.

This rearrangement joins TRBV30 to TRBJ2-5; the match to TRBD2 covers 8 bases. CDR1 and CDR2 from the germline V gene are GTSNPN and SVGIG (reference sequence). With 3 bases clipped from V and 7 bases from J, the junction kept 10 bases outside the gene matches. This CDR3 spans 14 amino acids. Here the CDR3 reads CAWRSLARGGTQYF. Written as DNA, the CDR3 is TGTGCCTGGAGATCCCTAGCCCGGGGGGGGACCCAGTACTTC.

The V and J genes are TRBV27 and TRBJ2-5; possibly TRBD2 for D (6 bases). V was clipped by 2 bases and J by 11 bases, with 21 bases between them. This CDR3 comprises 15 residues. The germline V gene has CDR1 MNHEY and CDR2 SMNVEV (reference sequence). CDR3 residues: CASSLGGWVGEEQYF. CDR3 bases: TGTGCCAGCAGTTTAGGGGGGTGGGTGGGCGAAGAGCAGTACTTC.

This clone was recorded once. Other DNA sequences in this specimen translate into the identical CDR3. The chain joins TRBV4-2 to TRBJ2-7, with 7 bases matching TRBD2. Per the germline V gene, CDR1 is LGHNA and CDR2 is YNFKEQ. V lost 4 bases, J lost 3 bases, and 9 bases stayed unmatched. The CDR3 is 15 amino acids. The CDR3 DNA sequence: TGTGCCAGCAGCCGCCACCACGCTAGCGGCTACGAGCAGTACTTC. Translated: CASSRHHASGYEQYF.

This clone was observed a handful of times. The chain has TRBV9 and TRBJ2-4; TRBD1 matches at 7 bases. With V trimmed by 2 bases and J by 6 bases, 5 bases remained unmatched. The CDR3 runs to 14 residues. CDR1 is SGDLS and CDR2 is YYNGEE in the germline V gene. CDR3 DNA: TGTGCCAGCAGCGTCGGACAGGCCGCAAACATTCAGTACTTC. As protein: CASSVGQAANIQYF.

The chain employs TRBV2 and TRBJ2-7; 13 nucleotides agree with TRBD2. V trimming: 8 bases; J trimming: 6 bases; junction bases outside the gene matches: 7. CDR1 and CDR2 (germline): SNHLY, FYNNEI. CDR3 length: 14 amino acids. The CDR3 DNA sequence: TGTGCCAGCTTTTTACTAGCGGGAGGGCCCGAGCAGTACTTC. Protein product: CASFLLAGGPEQYF.

CDR3 in DNA: TGTGCCAGCACTATAGCGGGCGGAGCCTTACAGTTCTTC. It is translated as CASTIAGGALQFF. The rearrangement joins TRBV7-2 to TRBJ2-1; 7 bases are a match to TRBD2. Trimming removed 7 bases from V and 13 bases from J; junction bases left unmatched: 13. There are 13 residues in the CDR3. Germline V gene lookup returns CDR1 SGHTA and CDR2 FQGNSA. Complete variable domain (other parts from reference TRBV7-2 and TRBJ2-1): GAGVSQSPSNKVTEKGKDVELRCDPISGHTALYWYRQSLGQGLEFLIYFQGNSAPDKSGLPSDRFSAERTGGSVSTLTIQRTQQEDSAVYLCASTIAGGALQFFGPGTRLTVL.

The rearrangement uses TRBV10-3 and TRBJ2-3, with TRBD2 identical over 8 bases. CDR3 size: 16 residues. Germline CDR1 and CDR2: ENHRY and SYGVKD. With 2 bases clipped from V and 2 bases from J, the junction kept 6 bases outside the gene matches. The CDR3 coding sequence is TGTGCCATCAGTGAGGATAGCGGGGCCCCCACAGATACGCAGTATTTT. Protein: CAISEDSGAPTDTQYF.